This note documents a single TCR beta chain sequence. The table lists this clonotype with many counts. Its specific antigen is unknown. No per-base quality is available; no much larger clone lies one base away. The TCR beta CDR3 regions were amplified from the RNA transcripts. The first round of RT-PCR for the TCR CDR3 was performed with the HTBI primer set and the Qiagen OneStep RT-PCR kit. The libraries were constructed in a second round of multiplex PCR and then size-selected and purified. Paired-end sequencing of the libraries was performed with 100 bp reads on an Illumina HiSeq2000. As for the original processing: SOAPnuke was used to process the raw data, throwing out any read that contained adapters or uncalled bases, had a mean Phred below 15, or lacked an exact constant-primer or identifier match. High-quality paired reads were merged using COPE v1.2.5, and each unique nucleotide sequence was defined as a clonotype. Clonotypes were aligned to IMGT TRBV, TRBD and TRBJ reference segments using MiTCR v1.1. The analysis included only V-J combinations with a frequency above 0.0001, which together covered 98% to 99.2% of the repertoires. A TCS score was defined as the ratio between F50 (clonal expansion) and ExV (chaos), using BLOSUM62-based TCRdist between CDR3 peptides within each V-J. Welch's t-statistics and random forest reduced roughly 530 V-J features to 13, which were used in a naive Bayes classifier (R e1071). TCRdb reanalyzed the raw reads on its own, using fastp at Q25 for trimming and MiXCR for clone calling, and kept in-frame beta chains. Identical CDR3 protein sequences are pooled into one entry, listed with their most common genes and DNA. In this record, the V and J calls reflect TCRdb's handling and not the investigators' own analysis. This sample has hundreds of thousands of distinct CDR3 sequences in its table, and roughly 20% of those were observed once. The ten largest clones represent about 34% of the sample.

Ophthalmopathy patients had moderately to severely active disease, with a Clinical Activity Score of 3 or more, a NOSPECS grade of 4 or more, and a disease duration of less than 3 months. The study excluded patients with uncontrolled infections, other autoimmune diseases, pregnancy or lactation. Diagnoses were based on clinical symptoms, serum thyroxine and TRAb, thyroid ultrasound and orbital computed tomography. Ficoll-Paque density gradient centrifugation was used to isolate PBMCs from 8.5 to 10 ml of fresh peripheral blood. Trizol reagent was used to extract total RNA, and RNA quality was then checked on an Agilent 2100 Bioanalyzer. The sample originates from a study of T cells in Graves' hyperthyroidism and ophthalmopathy (dated by TCRdb to between 2018 and 2021). About the study as a whole: Peripheral blood was sampled at the time of initial diagnosis, prior to any treatment. Prospective prediction of ophthalmopathy was tested in an independent validation cohort consisting of 18 hyperthyroidism patients and 15 or so patients who later progressed to ophthalmopathy. A discovery cohort of 95 to 100 patients, 43 with Graves' ophthalmopathy and over 55 with stable Graves' hyperthyroidism, was used to find distinguishing TCR V-J signatures. In addition, the study compared T-cell repertoires in thyroid tissue and in blood from five or six Graves' hyperthyroidism patients. The 95 to 100 discovery patients were randomly divided into training and test sets at a 7:3 ratio. After sampling, hyperthyroidism patients received methimazole starting at 30 mg daily, and ophthalmopathy patients received high-dose intravenous methylprednisolone. The paper describes TCR Vbeta CDR3 sequencing of more than 120 peripheral blood samples, made up of some 40 ophthalmopathy patients, roughly 72 hyperthyroidism patients and 17 progressor patients. Study-wide conclusions, independent of this receptor: No statistical method was used to set the sample size in advance, and investigators knew the group allocation. Most expanded thyroid clonotypes (frequency above 0.001) were also detected in blood, suggesting blood repertoires may reflect thyroid immune responses. During validation, the model predicted progression to ophthalmopathy a median of about 6.5 months ahead of onset, with more than 60% sensitivity and around 73% specificity. A model built on a 13 V-J signature distinguished ophthalmopathy from stable hyperthyroidism, reaching around 88% sensitivity and under 84% specificity in cross-validation and 80%/75% in testing.

The CDR3 holds 14 amino acids from the cysteine to the phenylalanine. Only the CDR3 region is kept as DNA, spanning 42 bases read in frame from base 1. V sheds 6 bases and J sheds 0 bases, leaving 11 bases between their ends. The rearranged chain carries TRBV12-3 or TRBV12-4 and TRBJ1-1; the D gene cannot be resolved reliably. The specimen was blood. This clonotype was sampled from a man aged 25 to 45 with Graves' ophthalmopathy. The nucleotide sequence is given as TGTGCCAGCAGCTTAATCCCTTTGAACACTGAAGCTTTCTTT. Translated, it reads CASSLIPLNTEAFF.